What follows are 19 T cell receptor beta chains derived from one specimen sequenced in a study of vaccination and CD4 T cells after COVID-19. The antigens of these receptors remain unknown. Treatment: roughly 10-day PBMC culture with coronavirus spike peptide pools or control peptides (ViraFEST assay). Cultured CD4+ T cells had their DNA profiled by the Oncomine TCR Beta short-read assay. TCRdb itself ran the PCR reads through MiXCR, one entry per CDR3 protein. Seen here are about 20,000 distinct CDR3 sequences, approximately 50% observed once, and the top ten hold approximately 5%. Sequenced here: CD4+ T cells from blood, cultured in vitro, sampled before SARS-CoV-2 vaccination. The receptors stem from a human donor who had recovered from COVID-19.

The V call is TRBV20-1, the J call TRBJ2-2; D not certain. Germline loops: CDR1 DFQATT, CDR2 SNEGSKA (reference sequence). V was shortened by 3 bases and J by 0 bases, with 8 bases between the two germline ends. This CDR3 region has 14 residues. CDR3 region: CSASAPTNTGELFF. The CDR3 bases are TGCAGTGCTAGCGCCCCGACGAACACCGGGGAGCTGTTTTTT.

The chain couples TRBV28 to TRBJ2-2; no firm D call. Trimming cost V 8 bases and J 3 bases, with 16 bases left between them. CDR1 MDHEN and CDR2 SYDVKM come from the germline V gene. The length of the CDR3 is 15 residues. CDR3 sequence reads: CASQRVPQDTGELFF. For the CDR3, the DNA is TGTGCCAGCCAAAGGGTCCCGCAGGACACCGGGGAGCTGTTTTTT.

The table lists this clonotype with a few counts. This chain links TRBV7-2 with TRBJ1-5; D is undetermined. Germline V gene data show CDR1 as SGHTA and CDR2 as FQGNSA. This CDR3 has 13 residues. Trimming removed 0 bases at V and 6 bases at J, with 6 bases between. The CDR3 spells CASSLAKGQPQHF. The CDR3, as DNA: TGTGCCAGCAGCTTAGCGAAGGGTCAGCCCCAGCATTTT. Full variable domain (remainder filled in from reference TRBV7-2 and TRBJ1-5): GAGVSQSPSNKVTEKGKDVELRCDPISGHTALYWYRQSLGQGLEFLIYFQGNSAPDKSGLPSDRFSAERTGGSVSTLTIQRTQQEDSAVYLCASSLAKGQPQHFGDGTRLSIL.

The chain links TRBV6-1 to TRBJ2-1, with 7 bases aligning to TRBD2. The germline gives CDR1 MNHNS, CDR2 SASEGT. Losses at the gene ends were 7 bases for V and 8 bases for J; bases not matched to a gene: 14. The CDR3 extends over 15 amino acids. This CDR3 reads CASTEGGRGGDEQFF. In nucleotides, the CDR3 is TGTGCCAGCACCGAGGGTGGGAGGGGCGGGGATGAGCAGTTCTTC.

The CDR3 coding sequence is TGTGCCAGCTCACCGACAGGGTACGAGCAGTACTTC. It yields the protein CASSPTGYEQYF. This chain uses TRBV18 with TRBJ2-7; 7 bases line up with TRBD1. CDR1 is KGHSH, CDR2 LQKENI, per germline. The CDR3 has 12 amino acids. V trimming: 3 bases; J trimming: 4 bases; junction bases outside the gene matches: 0.

The J gene is TRBJ2-3, the V gene TRBV5-4, with 9 bases matching TRBD2. The CDR3 consists of 16 residues. The V and J ends lost 0 bases and 5 bases, in that order; junction bases with no gene match: 7. Germline CDR1 and CDR2: SGHNT and YYREEE (reference sequence). The CDR3 is CASSLGAGGPGDTQYF. In DNA form, the CDR3 reads TGTGCCAGCAGCTTGGGAGCGGGGGGCCCTGGAGATACGCAGTATTTT.

This chain uses TRBV7-9 with TRBJ2-5; the D call may be TRBD1 or TRBD2 (5 bases each). CDR3 length: 15 amino acids. The germline V gene has CDR1 SEHNR and CDR2 FQNEAQ (reference sequence). V lost 3 bases and J 13 bases, leaving 24 bases between the germline ends. The CDR3 DNA is TGTGCCAGCAGCTTTGGATCGGGGCAGCAGGAACCAGGGTACTTC. Protein: CASSFGSGQQEPGYF.

This clonotype has only a few counts. The chain recombines TRBV7-9 with TRBJ2-5, with TRBD1 matching 10 bases. J lost 6 bases, V lost 5 bases, and 6 bases had no gene match. The CDR3 totals 14 residues. The germline V gene has CDR1 SEHNR and CDR2 FQNEAQ (reference sequence). The CDR3 DNA is TGTGCCAGCAGCGAGGGACAGGGGAGAAAGACCCAGTACTTC. Translation gives CASSEGQGRKTQYF. Full variable domain (missing parts from reference TRBV7-9 and TRBJ2-5): DTGVSQNPRHKITKRGQNVTFRCDPISEHNRLYWYRQTLGQGPEFLTYFQNEAQLEKSRLLSDRFSAERPKGSFSTLEIQRTEQGDSAMYLCASSEGQGRKTQYFGPGTRLLVL.

The V gene is TRBV19, the J gene TRBJ2-3; 7 bases fit TRBD2. Germline lookup yields CDR1 LNHDA and CDR2 SQIVND (reference sequence). With V trimmed by 6 bases and J by 2 bases, 11 bases remained unmatched. The CDR3 loop spans 16 amino acids. The CDR3 DNA follows: TGTGCCAGTAGCCAGTTCCTAGCGGCAACCACAGATACGCAGTATTTT. It encodes CASSQFLAATTDTQYF.

This clonotype has just a few counts. CDR3 in amino acids: CSAIPYRDRGRMGTKKLFF. The DNA for the CDR3 is TGCAGTGCTATTCCATACCGGGACAGGGGCCGCATGGGCACCAAAAAACTGTTTTTT. The gene calls are TRBV20-1 and TRBJ1-4, with 10 bases lining up with TRBD1. V lost 4 bases and J lost 9; bases outside the gene matches: 23. The CDR3 is 19 amino acids. The germline V gene has CDR1 DFQATT and CDR2 SNEGSKA (reference sequence).

The chain uses TRBV28 and TRBJ2-3; no reliable D call. CDR3 length equals 14 residues. Trimming stripped 6 bases from V and 0 bases from J, with 10 bases between. Germline-derived CDR1 and CDR2 are MDHEN and SYDVKM. The CDR3 DNA reads TGTGCCAGCAGCGGCATCCTCAGCACAGATACGCAGTATTTT. Protein sequence: CASSGILSTDTQYF.

The rearrangement links TRBV5-1 to TRBJ1-2; a weak D match, TRBD1 (6 bases). The CDR3 length is 11 residues. V dropped 1 base and J dropped 8 bases, with 6 bases sitting between them. In germline, CDR1 is SGHRS, CDR2 YFSETQ. The CDR3 spells CASSLTGGYTF. In DNA form, the CDR3 reads TGCGCCAGCAGCTTGACAGGGGGCTACACCTTC.

J is TRBJ1-1 and V is TRBV7-2; 11 bases match TRBD1. J lost 4 bases, V lost 4 bases, and 17 bases had no gene match. The CDR3 covers 19 residues. Germline CDR1 and CDR2: SGHTA and FQGNSA. CDR3 protein: CASSSGWRTGGRVSTEAFF. CDR3 in DNA: TGTGCCAGCAGCTCAGGATGGCGGACAGGGGGCCGAGTATCCACTGAAGCTTTCTTT. The whole variable domain, filled in from reference TRBV7-2 and TRBJ1-1, reads GAGVSQSPSNKVTEKGKDVELRCDPISGHTALYWYRQSLGQGLEFLIYFQGNSAPDKSGLPSDRFSAERTGGSVSTLTIQRTQQEDSAVYLCASSSGWRTGGRVSTEAFFGQGTRLTVV.

J is TRBJ2-3 and V is TRBV7-9, with 7 positions matching TRBD2. V lost 7 bases to trimming and J lost 7 bases; unmatched junction nucleotides: 14. CDR1 is SEHNR, CDR2 FQNEAQ, per germline (reference sequence). This CDR3 comprises 15 residues. The CDR3 loop is CASTFSGEGRNTQYF. The CDR3 DNA reads TGTGCCAGCACCTTTTCGGGGGAGGGCCGGAATACGCAGTATTTT.

This clonotype appeared once. This sequence joins TRBV7-2 and TRBJ2-1; no clear D gene. The CDR3 runs to 13 residues. V shed 0 bases and J shed 8 bases, with 8 bases lying between them. The V gene's germline CDR1 is SGHTA and CDR2 FQGNSA. CDR3 bases: TGTGCCAGCAGCTTAGCGTTTGAAGATGAGCAGTTCTTC. Translated: CASSLAFEDEQFF.

This sequence joins TRBV24-1 and TRBJ2-7; D not resolved. Germline lookup yields CDR1 KGHDR and CDR2 SFDVKD. This CDR3 contains 14 residues. The V and J ends lost 3 bases and 3 bases respectively, with 11 bases between them. This chain's CDR3 is CATSDDLGGYEQYF. Written as DNA, the CDR3 is TGTGCCACCAGTGATGACCTCGGTGGCTACGAGCAGTACTTC.

This clonotype was seen a handful of times. The V call is TRBV20-1, the J call TRBJ2-3; D remains ambiguous. The germline V gene has CDR1 DFQATT and CDR2 SNEGSKA (reference sequence). Trimming cost V 2 bases and J 2 bases, with 5 bases left between them. The CDR3 runs 12 residues. CDR3 region: CSARLTTDTQYF. In nucleotides, the CDR3 is TGCAGTGCTAGACTCACCACAGATACGCAGTATTTT.

In this sample, this clonotype turned up a few times. V is TRBV7-3 and J is TRBJ1-2, with TRBD1 as a possible D gene (6 bases). Germline CDR1 is SGHTA and CDR2 is FQGTGA. The CDR3 spans 17 residues. With 5 bases removed from V and 7 bases from J, the gap between germline ends came to 26 bases. As DNA, the CDR3 is TGTGCCAGCAGCCCCACCCACCGGGACACCGTTCTAGCTGGCTACACCTTC. This sequence encodes CASSPTHRDTVLAGYTF.

This chain connects TRBV6-1 to TRBJ1-2; TRBD1 aligns across 7 bases. Germline V gene lookup returns CDR1 MNHNS and CDR2 SASEGT. The CDR3 has 13 amino acids. V was clipped by 7 bases and J by 5 bases; unmatched bases: 7. The DNA of the CDR3 is TGTGCCAGCACCCAAGGGACAGCGTATGGCTACACCTTC. Amino acid sequence: CASTQGTAYGYTF.